This T cell receptor beta chain was obtained from a study of CD8+ T cells in alopecia areata. Points from the study as a whole: Lesional tissue from the scalp (especially in alopecia totalis/universalis) showed higher clonality than normal scalp. Given one nonresponder, whether baseline CD8+ expansion relates to response remains uncertain. Many expanded lesional clones persisted in scalp and blood during tofacitinib.

cDNA prepared by RNA extraction and subsequent reverse transcription served as the template for sequencing. Profiled with immunoSEQ multiplex PCR; TCRdb holds only in-frame clones, not every one. The sample yields about 94,000 clones, approximately 70% seen once. The CDR3 sequence is 15 residues long. In germline, CDR1 is LGHNA, CDR2 YSLEER. Trimming stripped 1 base from V and 4 bases from J, with 14 bases between. Described treatment: oral pan-JAK inhibitor, 5-10 mg twice daily. Cell sorting on a FACSAria was used to separate CD4+ and CD8+ T cells from the PBMCs. On this clone itself: Its antigen remains unidentified.

The input for sequencing was CD8+ T cells sorted from blood, taken around week 42, from a patient treated with tofacitinib. The chain carries TRBV4-3 and TRBJ2-7; D ambiguous. The clonotype originates from a human donor with alopecia areata. This CDR3 reads CASSQGTGPGYEQYF. CDR3 nucleotide sequence: TGCGCCAGCAGCCAAGGCACTGGCCCAGGATACGAGCAGTACTTC.